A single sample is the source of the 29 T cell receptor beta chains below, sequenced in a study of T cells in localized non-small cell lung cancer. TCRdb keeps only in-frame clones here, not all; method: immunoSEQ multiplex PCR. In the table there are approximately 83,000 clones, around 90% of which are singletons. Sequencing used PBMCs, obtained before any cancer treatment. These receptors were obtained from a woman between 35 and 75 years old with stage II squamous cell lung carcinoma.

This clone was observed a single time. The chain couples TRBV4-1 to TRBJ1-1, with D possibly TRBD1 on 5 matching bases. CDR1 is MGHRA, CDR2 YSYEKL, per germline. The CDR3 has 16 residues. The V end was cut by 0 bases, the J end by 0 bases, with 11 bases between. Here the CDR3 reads CASSQEGSGLNTEAFF. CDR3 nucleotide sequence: TGCGCCAGCAGCCAAGAGGGGTCAGGGTTGAACACTGAAGCTTTCTTT.

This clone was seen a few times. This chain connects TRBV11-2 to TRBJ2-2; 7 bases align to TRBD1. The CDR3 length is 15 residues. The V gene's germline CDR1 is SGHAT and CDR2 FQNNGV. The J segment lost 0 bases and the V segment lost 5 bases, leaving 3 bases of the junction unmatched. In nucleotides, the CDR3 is TGTGCCAGCAGCAGGGGGCTCGCGAACACCGGGGAGCTGTTTTTT. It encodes CASSRGLANTGELFF.

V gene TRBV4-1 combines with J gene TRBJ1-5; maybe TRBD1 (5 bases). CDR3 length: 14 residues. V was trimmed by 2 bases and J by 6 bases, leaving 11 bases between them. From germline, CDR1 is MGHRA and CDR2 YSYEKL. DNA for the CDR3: TGCGCCAGCAGCCAAACAGGATTTGGTCAGCCCCAGCATTTT. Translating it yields CASSQTGFGQPQHF.

The CDR3 DNA is TGCAGCGTTGGGAACAACAATCAGCCCCAGCATTTT. This gives the protein CSVGNNNQPQHF. The chain combines TRBV29-1 with TRBJ1-5; D is unclear. The CDR3 consists of 12 residues. Germline V gene data show CDR1 as SQVTM and CDR2 as ANQGSEA. V lost 4 bases, J lost 3 bases, and 7 bases lay in between.

The CDR3 sequence is CASPGQGPTDTQYF. CDR3 nucleotide sequence: TGTGCCAGCCCAGGACAGGGCCCCACAGATACGCAGTATTTT. The gene calls are TRBV6-1 and TRBJ2-3, with 8 bases lining up with TRBD1. Germline trimming cut 8 bases from V and 2 bases from J; bases unmatched to any gene: 6. The CDR3 covers 14 residues. Germline V gene data show CDR1 as MNHNS and CDR2 as SASEGT.

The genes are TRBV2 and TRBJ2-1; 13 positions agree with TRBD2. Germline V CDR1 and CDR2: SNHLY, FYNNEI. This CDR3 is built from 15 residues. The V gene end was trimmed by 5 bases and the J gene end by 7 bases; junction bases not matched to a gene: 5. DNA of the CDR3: TGTGCCAGCAGTTTCACTAGCGGGGGGGCAAATGAGCAGTTCTTC. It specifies CASSFTSGGANEQFF.

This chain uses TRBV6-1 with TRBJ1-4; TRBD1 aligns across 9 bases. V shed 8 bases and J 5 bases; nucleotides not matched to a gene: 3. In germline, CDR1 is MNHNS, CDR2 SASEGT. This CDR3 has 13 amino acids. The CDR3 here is CASADRGNEKLFF. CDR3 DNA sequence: TGTGCCAGCGCAGACAGGGGGAATGAAAAACTGTTTTTT.

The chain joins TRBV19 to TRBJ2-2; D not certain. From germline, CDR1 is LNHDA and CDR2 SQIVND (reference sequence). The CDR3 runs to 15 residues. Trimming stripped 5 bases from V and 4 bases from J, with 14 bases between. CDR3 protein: CASSLLPDGTGELFF. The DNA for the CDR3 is TGTGCCAGTAGTCTACTCCCGGACGGCACCGGGGAGCTGTTTTTT.

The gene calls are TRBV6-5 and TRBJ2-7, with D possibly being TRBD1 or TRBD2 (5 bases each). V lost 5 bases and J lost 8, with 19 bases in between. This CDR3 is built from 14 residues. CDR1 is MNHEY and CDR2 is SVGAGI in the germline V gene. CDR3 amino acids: CASSPGPPSYQQYF. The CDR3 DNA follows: TGTGCCAGCAGTCCGGGACCCCCGAGTTACCAGCAGTACTTC.

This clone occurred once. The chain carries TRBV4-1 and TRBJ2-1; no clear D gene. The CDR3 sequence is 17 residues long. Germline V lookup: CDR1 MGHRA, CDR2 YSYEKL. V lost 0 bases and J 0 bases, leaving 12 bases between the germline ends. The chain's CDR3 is CASSQEDGESSYNEQFF. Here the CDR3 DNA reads TGCGCCAGCAGCCAAGAGGACGGTGAGAGCTCCTACAATGAGCAGTTCTTC.

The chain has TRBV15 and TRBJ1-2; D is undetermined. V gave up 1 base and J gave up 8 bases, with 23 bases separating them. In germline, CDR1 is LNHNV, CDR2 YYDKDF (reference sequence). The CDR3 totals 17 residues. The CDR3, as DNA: TGTGCCACCAGCAGAGTTGGAACCGCGGGCTTTAGAGAGGGCTACACCTTC. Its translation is CATSRVGTAGFREGYTF.

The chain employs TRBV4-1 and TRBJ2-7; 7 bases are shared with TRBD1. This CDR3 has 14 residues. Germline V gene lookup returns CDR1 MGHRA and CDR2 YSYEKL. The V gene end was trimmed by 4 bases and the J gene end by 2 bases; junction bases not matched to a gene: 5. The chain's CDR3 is CASSPTGSAYEQYF. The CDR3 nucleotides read TGCGCCAGCAGCCCGACAGGGTCGGCCTACGAGCAGTACTTC.

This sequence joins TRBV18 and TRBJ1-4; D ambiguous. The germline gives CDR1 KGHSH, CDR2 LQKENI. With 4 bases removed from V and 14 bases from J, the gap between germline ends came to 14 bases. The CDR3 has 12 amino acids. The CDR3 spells CASSQVGDILFF. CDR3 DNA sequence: TGTGCCAGCTCACAAGTCGGAGATATCCTGTTTTTT.

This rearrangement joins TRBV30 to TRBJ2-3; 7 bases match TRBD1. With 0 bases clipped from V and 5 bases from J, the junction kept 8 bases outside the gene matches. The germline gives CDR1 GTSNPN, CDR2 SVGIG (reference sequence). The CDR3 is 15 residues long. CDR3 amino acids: CAWSVGRGSRDTQYF. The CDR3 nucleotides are TGTGCCTGGAGTGTGGGCAGGGGGTCTCGAGATACGCAGTATTTT.

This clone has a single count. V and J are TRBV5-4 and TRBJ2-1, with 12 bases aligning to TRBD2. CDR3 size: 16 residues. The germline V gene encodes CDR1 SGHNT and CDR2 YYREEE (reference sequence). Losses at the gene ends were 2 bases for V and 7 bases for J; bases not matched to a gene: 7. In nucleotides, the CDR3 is TGTGCCAGCAGCTTAATCCTAGCGGGGGGGTTTAATGAGCAGTTCTTC. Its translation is CASSLILAGGFNEQFF. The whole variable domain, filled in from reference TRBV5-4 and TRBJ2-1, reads ETGVTQSPTHLIKTRGQQVTLRCSSQSGHNTVSWYQQALGQGPQFIFQYYREEENGRGNFPPRFSGLQFPNYSSELNVNALELDDSALYLCASSLILAGGFNEQFFGPGTRLTVL.

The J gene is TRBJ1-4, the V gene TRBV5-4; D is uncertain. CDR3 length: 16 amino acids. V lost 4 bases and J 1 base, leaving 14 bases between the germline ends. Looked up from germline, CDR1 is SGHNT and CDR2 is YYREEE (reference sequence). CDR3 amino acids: CASSLGPRGTNEKLFF. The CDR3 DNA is TGTGCCAGCAGCCTTGGTCCCCGAGGAACTAATGAAAAACTGTTTTTT.

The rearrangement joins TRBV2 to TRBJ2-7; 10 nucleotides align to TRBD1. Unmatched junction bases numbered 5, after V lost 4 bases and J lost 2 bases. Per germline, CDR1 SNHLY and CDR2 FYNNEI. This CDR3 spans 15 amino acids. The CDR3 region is CASSVVGQGAYEQYF. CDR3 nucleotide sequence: TGTGCCAGCAGTGTAGTTGGACAGGGGGCCTACGAGCAGTACTTC. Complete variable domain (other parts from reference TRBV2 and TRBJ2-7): EPEVTQTPSHQVTQMGQEVILRCVPISNHLYFYWYRQILGQKVEFLVSFYNNEISEKSEIFDDQFSVERPDGSNFTLKIRSTKLEDSAMYFCASSVVGQGAYEQYFGPGTRLTVT.

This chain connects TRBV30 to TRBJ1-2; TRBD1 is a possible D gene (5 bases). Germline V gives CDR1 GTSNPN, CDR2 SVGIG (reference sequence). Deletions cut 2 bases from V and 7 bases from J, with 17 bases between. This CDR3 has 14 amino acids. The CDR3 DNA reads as TGTGCCTGGAGTCCCAGGGATAGAAAGGGTGGCTACACCTTC. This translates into CAWSPRDRKGGYTF.

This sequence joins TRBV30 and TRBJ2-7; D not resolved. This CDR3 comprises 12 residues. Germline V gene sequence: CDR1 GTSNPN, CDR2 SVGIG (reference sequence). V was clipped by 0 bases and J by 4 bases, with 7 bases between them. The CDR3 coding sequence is TGTGCCTGGAGTGTCGAAAAGTACGAGCAGTACTTC. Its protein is CAWSVEKYEQYF.

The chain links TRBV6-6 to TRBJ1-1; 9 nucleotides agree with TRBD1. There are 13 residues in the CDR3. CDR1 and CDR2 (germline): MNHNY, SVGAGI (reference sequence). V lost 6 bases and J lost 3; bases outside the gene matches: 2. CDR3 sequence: CASSRDRDTEAFF. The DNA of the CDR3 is TGTGCCAGCAGCCGGGACAGGGACACTGAAGCTTTCTTT.

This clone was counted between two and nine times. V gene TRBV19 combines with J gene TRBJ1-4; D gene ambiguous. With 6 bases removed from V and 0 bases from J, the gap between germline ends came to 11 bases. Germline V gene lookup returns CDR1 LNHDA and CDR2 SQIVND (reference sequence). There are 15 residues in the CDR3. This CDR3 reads CASRTLRATNEKLFF. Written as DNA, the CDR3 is TGTGCCAGTAGAACCCTCAGAGCAACTAATGAAAAACTGTTTTTT.

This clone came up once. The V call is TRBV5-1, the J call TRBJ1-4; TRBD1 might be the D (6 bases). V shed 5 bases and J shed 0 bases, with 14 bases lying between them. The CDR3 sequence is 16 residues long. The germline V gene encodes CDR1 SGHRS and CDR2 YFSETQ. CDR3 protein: CASSPRGGSTNEKLFF. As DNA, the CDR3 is TGCGCCAGCAGTCCGAGAGGGGGTTCAACTAATGAAAAACTGTTTTTT.

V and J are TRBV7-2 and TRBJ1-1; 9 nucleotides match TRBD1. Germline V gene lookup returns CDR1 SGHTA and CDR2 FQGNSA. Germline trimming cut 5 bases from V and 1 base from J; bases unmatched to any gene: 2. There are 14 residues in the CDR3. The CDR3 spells CASSPGQGNTEAFF. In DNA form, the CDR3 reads TGTGCCAGCAGCCCGGGACAGGGGAACACTGAAGCTTTCTTT. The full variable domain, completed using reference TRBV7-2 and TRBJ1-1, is GAGVSQSPSNKVTEKGKDVELRCDPISGHTALYWYRQSLGQGLEFLIYFQGNSAPDKSGLPSDRFSAERTGGSVSTLTIQRTQQEDSAVYLCASSPGQGNTEAFFGQGTRLTVV.

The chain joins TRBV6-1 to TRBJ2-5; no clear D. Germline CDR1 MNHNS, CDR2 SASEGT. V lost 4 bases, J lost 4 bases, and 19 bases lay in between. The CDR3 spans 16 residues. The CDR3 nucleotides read TGTGCCAGCAGTGCGGTCCGGACCATAGTTTTAGAGACCCAGTACTTC. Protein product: CASSAVRTIVLETQYF.

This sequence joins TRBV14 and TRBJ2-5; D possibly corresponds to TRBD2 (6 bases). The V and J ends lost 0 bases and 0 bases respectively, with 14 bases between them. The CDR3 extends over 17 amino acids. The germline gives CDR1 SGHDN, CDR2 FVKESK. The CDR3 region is CASSQDLVGGHQETQYF. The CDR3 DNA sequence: TGTGCCAGCAGCCAAGATCTAGTCGGGGGACACCAAGAGACCCAGTACTTC.

CDR3 region: CASSLSEPTSGRGDEQYF. The CDR3 DNA reads as TGTGCCAGCAGTTTATCGGAACCTACTAGCGGGAGAGGCGACGAGCAGTACTTC. This chain joins TRBV27 and TRBJ2-7, with TRBD2 matching 11 bases. Germline V gives CDR1 MNHEY, CDR2 SMNVEV (reference sequence). J gave up 5 bases and V 0 bases, and 12 bases lay outside the gene matches. This CDR3 comprises 18 residues.

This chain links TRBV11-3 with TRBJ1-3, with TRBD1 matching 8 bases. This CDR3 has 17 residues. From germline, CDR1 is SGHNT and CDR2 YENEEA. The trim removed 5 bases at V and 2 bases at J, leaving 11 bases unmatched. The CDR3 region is CASSLGADRATGNTIYF. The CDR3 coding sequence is TGTGCCAGCAGCCTAGGGGCGGACAGGGCTACTGGAAACACCATATATTTT.

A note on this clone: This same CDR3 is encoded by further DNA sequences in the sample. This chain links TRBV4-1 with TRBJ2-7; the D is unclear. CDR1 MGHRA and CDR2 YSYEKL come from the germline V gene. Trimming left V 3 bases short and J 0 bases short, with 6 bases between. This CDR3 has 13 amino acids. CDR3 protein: CASSQGTSYEQYF. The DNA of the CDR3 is TGCGCCAGCAGCCAGGGAACCTCCTACGAGCAGTACTTC.

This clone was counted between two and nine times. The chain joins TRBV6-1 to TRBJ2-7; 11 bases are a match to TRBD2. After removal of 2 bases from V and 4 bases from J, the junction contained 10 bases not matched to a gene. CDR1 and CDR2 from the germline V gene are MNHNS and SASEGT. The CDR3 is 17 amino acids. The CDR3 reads CASSEQGSGRALYEQYF. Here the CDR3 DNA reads TGTGCCAGCAGTGAACAAGGTAGCGGGAGGGCCCTATACGAGCAGTACTTC.